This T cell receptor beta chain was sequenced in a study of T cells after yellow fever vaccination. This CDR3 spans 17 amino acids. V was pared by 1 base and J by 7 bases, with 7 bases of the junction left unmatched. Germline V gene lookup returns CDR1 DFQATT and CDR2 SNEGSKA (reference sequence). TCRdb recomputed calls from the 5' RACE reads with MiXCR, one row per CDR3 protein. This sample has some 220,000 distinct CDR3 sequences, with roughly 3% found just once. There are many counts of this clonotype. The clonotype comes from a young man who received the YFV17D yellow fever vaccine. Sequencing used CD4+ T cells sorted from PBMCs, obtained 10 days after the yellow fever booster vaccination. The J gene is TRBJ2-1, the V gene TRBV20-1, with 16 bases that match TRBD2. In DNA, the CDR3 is TGCAGTGCTAGAGCCCCGGGACTAGCGGGGGGGCCTAATGAGCAGTTCTTC. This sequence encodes CSARAPGLAGGPNEQFF.